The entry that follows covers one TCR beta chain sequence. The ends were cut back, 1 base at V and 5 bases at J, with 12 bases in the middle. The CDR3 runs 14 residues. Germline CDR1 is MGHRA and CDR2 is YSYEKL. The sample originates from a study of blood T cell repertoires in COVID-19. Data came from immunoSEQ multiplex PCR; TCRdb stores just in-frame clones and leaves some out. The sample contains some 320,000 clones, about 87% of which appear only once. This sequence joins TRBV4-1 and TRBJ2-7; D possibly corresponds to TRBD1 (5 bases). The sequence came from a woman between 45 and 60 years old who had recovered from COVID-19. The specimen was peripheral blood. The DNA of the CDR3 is TGCGCCAGCAGCCAAGTTGGAAGGGGTCACGAGCAGTACTTC. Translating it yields CASSQVGRGHEQYF.